These 3 T cell receptor beta chains share one sample of origin, sequenced in a study of vaccination and CD4 T cells after COVID-19. These TCRs' antigens remain unknown. Sequenced with the Oncomine TCR Beta short-read assay was DNA taken from cultured CD4+ T cells. TCRdb re-derived calls from the PCR reads in MiXCR, one entry per CDR3 protein. The sample shows roughly 1,500 distinct CDR3 sequences, approximately 10% of them seen only once. Noted treatment: roughly 10-day PBMC culture with coronavirus spike peptide pools or control peptides (ViraFEST assay). Collection of the unexposed donor's CD4+ T cells took place before the COVID-19 pandemic (2011-2018). The specimen sequenced was CD4+ T cells from blood, cultured in vitro. These receptors all stem from a human donor in good health.

In its sample, this clonotype is large. This sequence joins TRBV6-1 and TRBJ1-6; D is uncertain. CDR1 and CDR2 from the germline V gene are MNHNS and SASEGT. Trimming took off 6 bases at V and 7 bases at J, with 13 bases between the two ends. The CDR3 contains 14 residues. The chain's CDR3 is CASRTHASNSPLHF. CDR3 sequence (DNA): TGTGCCAGCAGGACCCATGCCTCGAATTCACCCCTCCACTTT.

In its sample, this clonotype ranks as medium-sized. The chain is built from TRBV11-2 and TRBJ2-7; D gene ambiguous. The V end was cut by 3 bases, the J end by 6 bases, with 6 bases between. This CDR3 has 11 residues. Germline V lookup: CDR1 SGHAT, CDR2 FQNNGV. The CDR3 region has the DNA TGTGCCAGCAGCTTCTTGGCCGAGCAGTACTTC. Translation gives CASSFLAEQYF.

By its share, this clonotype is medium-sized. The chain combines TRBV7-6 with TRBJ2-1, with 7 bases identical to TRBD2. V lost 4 bases and J lost 9; bases outside the gene matches: 15. Germline CDR1 reads SGHVS; CDR2 reads FNYEAQ. The CDR3 runs to 16 residues. The CDR3: CASSWPPGLHVGEQFF. DNA for the CDR3: TGTGCCAGCAGCTGGCCCCCGGGACTACACGTCGGTGAGCAGTTCTTC.